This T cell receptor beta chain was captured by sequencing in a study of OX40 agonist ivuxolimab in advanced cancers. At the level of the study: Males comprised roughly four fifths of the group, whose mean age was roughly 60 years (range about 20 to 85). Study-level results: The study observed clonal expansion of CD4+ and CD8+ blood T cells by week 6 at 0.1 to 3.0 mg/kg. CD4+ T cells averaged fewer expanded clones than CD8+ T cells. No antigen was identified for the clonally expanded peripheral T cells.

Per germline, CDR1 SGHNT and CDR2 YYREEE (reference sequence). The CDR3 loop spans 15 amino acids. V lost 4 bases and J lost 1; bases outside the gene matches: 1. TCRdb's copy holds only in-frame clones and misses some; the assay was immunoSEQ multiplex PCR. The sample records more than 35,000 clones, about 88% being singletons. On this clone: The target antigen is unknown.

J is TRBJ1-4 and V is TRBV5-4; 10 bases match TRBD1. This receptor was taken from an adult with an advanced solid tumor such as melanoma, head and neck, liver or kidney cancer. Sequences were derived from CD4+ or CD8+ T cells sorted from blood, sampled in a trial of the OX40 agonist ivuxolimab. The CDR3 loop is CASSGTGETNEKLFF. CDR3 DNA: TGTGCCAGCAGCGGGACAGGGGAAACTAATGAAAAACTGTTTTTT. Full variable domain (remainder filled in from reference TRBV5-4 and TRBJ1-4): ETGVTQSPTHLIKTRGQQVTLRCSSQSGHNTVSWYQQALGQGPQFIFQYYREEENGRGNFPPRFSGLQFPNYSSELNVNALELDDSALYLCASSGTGETNEKLFFGSGTQLSVL.